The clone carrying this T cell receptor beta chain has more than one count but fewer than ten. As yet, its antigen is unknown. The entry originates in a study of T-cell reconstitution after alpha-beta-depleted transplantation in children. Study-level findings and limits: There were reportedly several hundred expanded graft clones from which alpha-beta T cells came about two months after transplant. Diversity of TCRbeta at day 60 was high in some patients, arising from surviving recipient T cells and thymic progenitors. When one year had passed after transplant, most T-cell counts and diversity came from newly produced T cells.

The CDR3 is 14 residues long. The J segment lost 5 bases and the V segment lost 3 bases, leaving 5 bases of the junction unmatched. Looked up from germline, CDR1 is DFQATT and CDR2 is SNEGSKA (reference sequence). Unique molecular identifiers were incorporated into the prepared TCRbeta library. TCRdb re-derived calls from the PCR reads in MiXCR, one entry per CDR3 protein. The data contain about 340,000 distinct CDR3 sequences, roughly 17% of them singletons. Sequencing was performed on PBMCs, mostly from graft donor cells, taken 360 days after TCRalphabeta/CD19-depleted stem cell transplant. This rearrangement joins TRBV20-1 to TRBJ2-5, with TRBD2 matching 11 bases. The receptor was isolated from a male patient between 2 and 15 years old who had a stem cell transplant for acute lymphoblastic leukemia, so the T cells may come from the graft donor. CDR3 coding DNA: TGCAGTGCTAGGAGTAGCGGGAGGGCCGAGACCCAGTACTTC. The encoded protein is CSARSSGRAETQYF.